This T cell receptor beta chain is from a study of T cell responses to AZD1222 COVID-19 vaccine. The V end lost 0 bases, the J end lost 0 bases, and 9 bases lay between the germline ends. CDR1 LGHNA and CDR2 YSLEER come from the germline V gene. This CDR3 has 17 amino acids. Regarding this clone: Its antigen is not known.

Study results and caveats: Sampling that yielded the repertoires occurred only after the peak T cell response. Spike-spanning, vaccine-associated CD4 TCRs were dominant at 160-218 and 743-854. Targeting of unmutated variant regions was reportedly seen in nearly half of spike-specific TCRs.

Data came from immunoSEQ multiplex PCR; TCRdb stores just in-frame clones and leaves some out. This table holds around 50,000 clones, around 86% found once. The chain recombines TRBV4-3 with TRBJ2-6; the D gene is possibly TRBD1 (6 bases). This TCR derives from an adult who received the AZD1222 COVID-19 vaccine. Sequencing used peripheral blood, obtained 28 days after the second AZD1222 dose. CDR3: CASSQEEGGSGANVLTF. CDR3 bases: TGCGCCAGCAGCCAAGAGGAAGGGGGCTCTGGGGCCAACGTCCTGACTTTC.